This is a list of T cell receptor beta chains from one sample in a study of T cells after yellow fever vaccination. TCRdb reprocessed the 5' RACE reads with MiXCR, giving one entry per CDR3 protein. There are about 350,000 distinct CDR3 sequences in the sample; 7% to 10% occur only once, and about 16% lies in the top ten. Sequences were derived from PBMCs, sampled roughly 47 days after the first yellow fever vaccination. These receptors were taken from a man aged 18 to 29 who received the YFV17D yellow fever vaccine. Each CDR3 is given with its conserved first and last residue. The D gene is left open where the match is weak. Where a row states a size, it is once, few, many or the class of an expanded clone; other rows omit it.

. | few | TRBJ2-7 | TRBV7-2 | CASSAGPNTYEQYF | TGTGCCAGCAGCGCGGGACCGAATACCTACGAGCAGTACTTC
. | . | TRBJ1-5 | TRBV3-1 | CASSQFTGGPQHF | TGTGCCAGCAGCCAGTTCACTGGCGGGCCCCAGCATTTT
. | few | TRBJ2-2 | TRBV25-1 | CASSERGVFTGELFF | TGTGCCAGCAGTGAAAGGGGGGTGTTCACCGGGGAGCTGTTTTTT
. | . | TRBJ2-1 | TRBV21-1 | CATPRFFNSRWVFYNEQFF | TGTGCCACCCCGAGATTTTTTAACAGCCGATGGGTTTTCTACAATGAGCAGTTCTTC
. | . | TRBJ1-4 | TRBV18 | CASSAQGNPNEKLFF | TGTGCCAGCTCTGCTCAGGGGAATCCTAATGAAAAACTGTTTTTT
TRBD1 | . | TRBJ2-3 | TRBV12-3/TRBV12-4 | CASSLGYRGLTDTQYF | TGTGCCAGCAGTTTAGGTTACAGGGGCCTCACAGATACGCAGTATTTT
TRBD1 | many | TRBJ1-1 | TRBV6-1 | CASSLGQGDTEAFF | TGTGCCAGCAGCCTGGGACAGGGGGACACTGAAGCTTTCTTT
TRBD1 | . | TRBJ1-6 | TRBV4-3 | CASSQDGGTGGVIYNSPLHF | TGCGCCAGCAGCCAAGATGGCGGGACAGGGGGCGTCATTTATAATTCACCCCTCCACTTT
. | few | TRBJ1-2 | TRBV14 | CASSQDEQGVPLF | TGTGCCAGCAGCCAAGATGAACAGGGAGTCCCTCTATTC
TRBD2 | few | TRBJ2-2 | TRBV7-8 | CANGGENTGELFF | TGTGCCAACGGGGGGGAGAACACCGGGGAGCTGTTTTTT
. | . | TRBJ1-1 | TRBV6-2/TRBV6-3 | CASSYQTNTEAFF | TGTGCCAGCAGTTACCAGACGAACACTGAAGCTTTCTTT
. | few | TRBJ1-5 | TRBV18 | CASSPVGGLNQPQHF | TGTGCCAGCTCACCAGTGGGGGGCCTCAATCAGCCCCAGCATTTT
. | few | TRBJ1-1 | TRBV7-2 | CASSLTQGDSEAFF | TGTGCCAGCAGCTTAACACAAGGTGATAGTGAAGCTTTCTTT
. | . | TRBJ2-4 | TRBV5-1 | CASSLRLDQNIQYF | TGCGCCAGCAGCCTGAGACTAGATCAAAACATTCAGTACTTC
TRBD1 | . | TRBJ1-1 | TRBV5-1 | CASSLQATGADEAFF | TGCGCCAGCAGCTTGCAAGCGACAGGGGCTGATGAAGCTTTCTTT
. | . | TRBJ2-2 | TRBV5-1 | CASSRTATGELFF | TGCGCCAGCAGCCGGACAGCAACCGGGGAGCTGTTTTTT
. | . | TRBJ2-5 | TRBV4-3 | CASSQDLARETQYF | TGCGCCAGCAGCCAAGATCTAGCACGGGAGACCCAGTACTTC
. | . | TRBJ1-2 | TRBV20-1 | CSARTANYGYIF | TGCAGTGCGCGGACAGCTAACTATGGCTACATCTTC
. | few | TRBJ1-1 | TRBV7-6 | CASSLAGRGNTEAFF | TGTGCCAGCAGCTTAGCAGGGAGGGGTAACACTGAAGCTTTCTTT
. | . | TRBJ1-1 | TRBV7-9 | CASSLEGAHEAFF | TGTGCCAGCAGCTTAGAAGGAGCCCATGAAGCTTTCTTT
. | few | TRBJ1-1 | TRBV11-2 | CASSLIPARENEAFF | TGTGCCAGCAGCTTAATCCCAGCACGAGAGAATGAAGCTTTCTTT
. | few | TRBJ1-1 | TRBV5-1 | CASSSYRALGTEAFF | TGCGCCAGCAGCAGTTACAGGGCGCTTGGCACTGAAGCTTTCTTT
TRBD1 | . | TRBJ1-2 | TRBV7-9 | CASMTGPMGYTF | TGTGCCAGCATGACAGGGCCCATGGGCTACACCTTC
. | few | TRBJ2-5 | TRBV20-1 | CSARTSPQETQYF | TGCAGTGCTAGAACTAGCCCCCAAGAGACCCAGTACTTC
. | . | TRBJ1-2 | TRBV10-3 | CAISAGPDYYGYTF | TGTGCCATCAGTGCCGGACCAGACTACTATGGCTACACCTTC
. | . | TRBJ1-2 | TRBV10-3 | CAISEPQGAASNYGYTF | TGTGCCATCAGTGAGCCCCAAGGCGCGGCATCTAACTATGGCTACACCTTC
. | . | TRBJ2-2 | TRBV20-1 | CSARPANTGELFF | TGCAGTGCTAGACCCGCGAACACCGGGGAGCTGTTTTTT
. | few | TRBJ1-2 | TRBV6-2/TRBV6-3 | CASSYEGGYTF | TGTGCCAGCAGTTACGAGGGGGGCTACACCTTC
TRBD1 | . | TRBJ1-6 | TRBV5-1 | CASSLGWTGNNSPLHF | TGCGCCAGCAGCCTCGGGTGGACAGGGAATAATTCACCCCTCCACTTT
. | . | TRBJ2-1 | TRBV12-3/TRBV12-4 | CASSFTAGVNEQFF | TGTGCCAGCAGTTTCACGGCAGGGGTCAATGAGCAGTTCTTC